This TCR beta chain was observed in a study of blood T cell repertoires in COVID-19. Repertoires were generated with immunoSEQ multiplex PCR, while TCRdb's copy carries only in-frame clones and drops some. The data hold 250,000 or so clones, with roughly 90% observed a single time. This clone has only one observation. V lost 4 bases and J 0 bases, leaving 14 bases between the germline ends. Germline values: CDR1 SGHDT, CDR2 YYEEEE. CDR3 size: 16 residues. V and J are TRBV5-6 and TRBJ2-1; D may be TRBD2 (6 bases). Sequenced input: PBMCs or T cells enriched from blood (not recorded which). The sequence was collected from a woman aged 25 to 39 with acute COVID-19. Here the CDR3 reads CASSLQLAGSYNEQFF. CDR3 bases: TGTGCCAGCAGCCTCCAACTAGCTGGCTCCTACAATGAGCAGTTCTTC.